This TCR beta chain was sequenced for a study of T cell changes during pregnancy in multiple sclerosis. CDR1 is SNHLY, CDR2 FYNNEI, per germline. Trimming at V came to 2 bases and at J to 6 bases, leaving 11 bases not matched to a gene. This CDR3 has 16 amino acids. Produced via immunoSEQ multiplex PCR; TCRdb's table is partial and in-frame only. The table includes about 41,000 clones, around 89% detected once. This rearrangement joins TRBV2 to TRBJ1-1; 8 bases are shared with TRBD1. The specimen was CD4+ T cells from peripheral blood mononuclear cells, collected in the first trimester of pregnancy. The clonotype was recovered from a female donor with multiple sclerosis, enrolled in a pregnancy study. In DNA, the CDR3 is TGTGCCAGCAGTGAACTTCAGGGGGCTCTAGGTCCTGAAGCTTTCTTT. Translated: CASSELQGALGPEAFF.